Below, one T cell receptor beta chain is given with its context. It has no known antigen specificity. No quality values exist for individual bases; no much larger clone is one base distant. CDR1 and CDR2 are read off the germline V gene (reference sequence) as SGHNT and YYREEE. Counted from cysteine to phenylalanine, this CDR3 has 17 amino acids. Just the 51-base CDR3 DNA is kept, in frame starting at base 1. V and J lose 2 bases and 0 bases, and a span of 15 bases separates them. This sample was taken from a study of shared clonotypes between healthy human individuals (dated by TCRdb to about 2020). With respect to the entire study: A couple of women and three men aged 18 to 49 years were included in the cohort. For each donor, three plates each were used for CD4 naive and CD4 memory, two plates were used for CD8 naive, and one plate was used for CD8 memory. The study deeply sequenced blood TCR repertoires of roughly five healthy adults to estimate repertoire size and the extent of clonotype sharing between individuals. To increase sequencing depth and limit assay-specific biases, different laboratories used diverse techniques to prepare libraries and sequence TCR repertoires. Per donor, leukapheresis produced somewhere between about 0.8 and 9 billion PBMCs.

The donors were healthy, HIV-negative adults with no recently reported acute infections or vaccinations. Only Caucasian adults living in Nashville, Tennessee, USA were represented among the donors. CD4+ T cells were enriched through magnetic negative selection, after which naive cells were positively selected on CD45RA and the remaining negative fraction served as the memory subset. Blood was obtained by leukapheresis, after which PBMCs were separated by Ficoll-Histopaque density gradient centrifugation and cryopreserved in liquid nitrogen vapor phase. Analytical flow cytometry was used to check the purity and quantity of each magnetically sorted T cell population. Each sorted fraction had its genomic DNA isolated and then quantified by UV absorbance on a Nanodrop 2000c. What the authors observed across the whole study: Sharing across a handful of donors was observed for about 5% of naive CD4, 3.5% of naive CD8, about 2.5% of memory CD4, and around 0.42% of memory CD8 clonotypes. The small number of donors limited the genetic and exposure-history diversity represented. Pairwise subsampling indicated that sequencing depth was expected to affect the degree of clonotype sharing among donors. Compared with non-shared clonotypes, the clonotypes found in all four sorted-subset donors had higher generation probabilities. Rarefaction of sorted-subset datasets indicated incomplete sequencing despite the large sequencing depth. Naive subsets generally had larger estimated clonotype richness than memory subsets did. Sampling was restricted to blood, and TCR repertoires in tissue are likely to differ from TCR repertoires in blood.

Using the deep immunoSEQ assay, TCR CDR3 regions were amplified from genomic DNA by multiplex PCR. Genomic DNA extracted from each cell subset was distributed evenly over all wells of several immunoSEQ 96-well plates, and each plate served as one replicate. For sorted subsets, 200 to 250 ng of genomic DNA, equivalent to some 30,000 T cell genomes, went into each replicate PCR. Purified libraries were measured with a Qubit 3.0 fluorometer, size-checked on a Bioanalyzer 2100, and measured again with the KAPA Library Quantification kit. Every immunoSEQ 96-well plate was sequenced on a separate single-read 150-cycle Illumina NextSeq 550 flow cell. In the paper's pipeline: Because the immunoSEQ output included only junctional sequences and no quality scores, the filtering could not be the same as the filtering used for full-length reads. To assign V/J genes and CDR3, sequences were annotated using PyIR, a Python wrapper for IgBLAST v1.9, with IMGT germline references. Any read was removed if the V/J assignment was weak (E-value above 1e-6), the CDR3 was missing, or the read contained stop codons, out-of-frame junctions, or ambiguous translated residues. V3J clonotypes were defined by identical inferred V gene, J gene, and CDR3 amino acid sequence. To compute the percentage overlap between repertoires, the number of shared unique clonotypes was divided by the size of the smaller repertoire. RTK rarefaction, the Chao1 estimator, and Recon v2.1 estimates of unobserved clonotypes were used to assess repertoire richness. Generation probabilities for all TCRbeta clonotypes obtained by the gDNA method from a few donors were computed using OLGA. This immuneACCESS table, as held by TCRdb, lists in-frame sequences with V and J called but not all clones. Of the missing ones, under half trace to an unresolved V gene in checked studies; the others have no known cause. The V and J calls and clone size come from that table; D and trimming were worked out from the DNA. The sample table records around 510,000 clones; approximately 94% of these occur just once. Clones ranked in the top ten supply 0.05% to 0.07% of the sample.

The chain employs TRBV5-4 and TRBJ2-1; a tentative D call is TRBD2 (6 bases match). This TCR derives from a woman in her twenties or thirties in good health. The sequencing sample was made of naive CD4+ T cells sorted from blood. According to the study, the label for this sample's cell subset or site signals: CD45RA+ positively selected. The sequence in DNA is TGTGCCAGCAGCTTTTGGGGTAGCGGATCCTCCTACAATGAGCAGTTCTTC. Translation gives CASSFWGSGSSYNEQFF.